Shown below are 32 T cell receptor beta chains from a single sample sequenced in a study of blood T cell repertoires in COVID-19. TCRdb keeps only in-frame clones here, not all; method: immunoSEQ multiplex PCR. The sample yields about 220,000 clones, around 86% seen once. The sequencing sample was made of peripheral blood. The receptor set was obtained from a woman in her 70s with COVID-19, enrolled during active disease.

The chain recombines TRBV18 with TRBJ2-1; 7 bases map to TRBD2. The CDR3 totals 14 residues. The V gene's germline CDR1 is KGHSH and CDR2 LQKENI. The V gene end was trimmed by 3 bases and the J gene end by 2 bases; junction bases not matched to a gene: 1. DNA of the CDR3: TGTGCCAGCTCACCGGGACTAACCTACAATGAGCAGTTCTTC. Its protein product is CASSPGLTYNEQFF.

This chain connects TRBV28 to TRBJ1-2, with 7 bases aligning to TRBD1. The CDR3 spans 15 residues. Germline assignment: CDR1 MDHEN and CDR2 SYDVKM. V was pared by 5 bases and J by 6 bases, with 12 bases of the junction left unmatched. The CDR3 DNA sequence: TGTGCCAGCAGTCCCGGGACAGTTCAGCTCCATGGCTACACCTTC. This gives the protein CASSPGTVQLHGYTF.

J is TRBJ2-2 and V is TRBV7-3; maybe TRBD2 (5 bases). CDR1 and CDR2 from the germline V gene are SGHTA and FQGTGA. Trimming took off 0 bases at V and 5 bases at J, with 16 bases between the two ends. The CDR3 spans 17 residues. CDR3 bases: TGTGCCAGCAGCTTAACAGCGACCCGGGCGGGTACCGGGGAGCTGTTTTTT. Encoded protein: CASSLTATRAGTGELFF.

The chain is built from TRBV30 and TRBJ1-5; no reliable D call. Trimming took 2 bases from V and 7 from J, leaving 9 bases between them. The CDR3 loop spans 12 amino acids. Germline lookup yields CDR1 GTSNPN and CDR2 SVGIG (reference sequence). CDR3 loop: CAWSTSGQPQHF. The CDR3 bases are TGTGCCTGGAGTACGTCGGGGCAGCCCCAGCATTTT. The full variable domain, with the rest looked up from reference TRBV30 and TRBJ1-5, is SQTIHQWPATLVQPVGSPLSLECTVEGTSNPNLYWYRQAAGRGLQLLFYSVGIGQISSEVPQNLSASRPQDRQFILSSKKLLLSDSGFYLCAWSTSGQPQHFGDGTRLSIL.

The chain is built from TRBV6-5 and TRBJ1-4; D is ambiguous. The CDR3 spans 15 residues. Trimming cost V 6 bases and J 5 bases, with 16 bases left between them. Germline assignment: CDR1 MNHEY and CDR2 SVGAGI. The CDR3 nucleotides read TGTGCCAGCAGCCAAAACCGGGAAGGCAATGAAAAACTGTTTTTT. It encodes CASSQNREGNEKLFF.

The CDR3 region has the DNA TGTGCCAGCACCTCGATAGGGACAGCTAACTATGGCTACACCTTC. Translating gives CASTSIGTANYGYTF. The rearrangement joins TRBV11-2 to TRBJ1-2; 7 bases map to TRBD1. Germline V lookup: CDR1 SGHAT, CDR2 FQNNGV. The CDR3 is 15 residues long. Trimming cost V 7 bases and J 0 bases; bases outside gene matches: 8.

The genes are TRBV15 and TRBJ1-1; D may be TRBD1 (5 bases). V dropped 0 bases and J dropped 1 base, with 15 bases sitting between them. In germline, CDR1 is LNHNV, CDR2 YYDKDF (reference sequence). The CDR3 sequence is 17 residues long. The CDR3 loop reads CATSRDSRRGRNTEAFF. CDR3 DNA sequence: TGTGCCACCAGCAGAGACTCTAGACGGGGGAGGAACACTGAAGCTTTCTTT. The whole variable domain, filled in from reference TRBV15 and TRBJ1-1, reads DAMVIQNPRYQVTQFGKPVTLSCSQTLNHNVMYWYQQKSSQAPKLLFHYYDKDFNNEADTPDNFQSRRPNTSFCFLDIRSPGLGDTAMYLCATSRDSRRGRNTEAFFGQGTRLTVV.

CDR3 DNA: TGTGCCACCGGCAGGGGGGATGAAAAACTGTTTTTT. Amino acids: CATGRGDEKLFF. This sequence joins TRBV24-1 and TRBJ1-4; the match to TRBD1 covers 7 bases. With 9 bases clipped from V and 6 bases from J, the junction kept 3 bases outside the gene matches. Germline CDR1 is KGHDR and CDR2 is SFDVKD. There are 12 residues in the CDR3.

The chain employs TRBV24-1 and TRBJ2-1; D gene uncertain. Looked up from germline, CDR1 is KGHDR and CDR2 is SFDVKD. V was clipped by 9 bases and J by 5 bases, with 22 bases between them. The CDR3 totals 16 residues. The CDR3 region is CATSLGASVRDNEQFF. DNA of the CDR3: TGTGCCACCTCCCTTGGAGCATCGGTACGTGACAATGAGCAGTTCTTC.

The J gene is TRBJ1-2, the V gene TRBV28, with D perhaps matching TRBD1 (6 bases). This CDR3 has 15 residues. V was pared by 5 bases and J by 2 bases, with 15 bases between. Per germline, CDR1 MDHEN and CDR2 SYDVKM. CDR3 in DNA: TGTGCCAGCAGTACCCGCCGGGACACAAACTATGGCTACACCTTC. As protein: CASSTRRDTNYGYTF.

This clone appeared a few times. This rearrangement joins TRBV4-3 to TRBJ2-7, with D perhaps TRBD1 (5 bases). The CDR3 sequence is 15 residues long. CDR1 and CDR2 from the germline V gene are LGHNA and YSLEER. Trimming removed 2 bases from V and 2 bases from J, with 13 bases in between. The CDR3, as DNA: TGCGCCAGCAGCCAAAACCGGGTACAGGCCTACGAGCAGTACTTC. Protein sequence: CASSQNRVQAYEQYF.

The J gene is TRBJ2-2, the V gene TRBV3-1 (or the pseudogene TRBV3-2); D may be TRBD2 (6 bases). Trimming took 4 bases from V and 4 from J, leaving 7 bases between them. Germline-derived CDR1 and CDR2 are LGHDT and YNNKEL (reference sequence). The CDR3 consists of 13 residues. The CDR3, as DNA: TGTGCCAGCAGCCTCGGGGGCACCGGGGAGCTGTTTTTT. Translated: CASSLGGTGELFF.

The chain recombines TRBV7-9 with TRBJ2-5; 13 bases line up with TRBD2. Germline CDR1 and CDR2: SEHNR and FQNEAQ (reference sequence). The CDR3 has 16 residues. V was clipped by 4 bases and J by 2 bases; unmatched bases: 4. DNA of the CDR3: TGTGCCAGCAGCTCCGGGACTAGCGGGACACAAGAGACCCAGTACTTC. Amino acid sequence: CASSSGTSGTQETQYF.

This sequence joins TRBV12-3 or TRBV12-4 and TRBJ2-1; D unclear. CDR3 length: 12 residues. V lost 7 bases and J lost 4, with 8 bases in between. CDR3 DNA: TGTGCCAGCACGACTGATTACAATGAGCAGTTCTTC. Amino acid sequence: CASTTDYNEQFF.

The V call is TRBV10-3, the J call TRBJ1-5, with a tentative D call TRBD1 (6 bases). Trimming took off 6 bases at V and 9 bases at J, with 18 bases between the two ends. The CDR3 has 14 amino acids. Germline V gene data show CDR1 as ENHRY and CDR2 as SYGVKD. In nucleotides, the CDR3 is TGTGCCATCAGGAACAGGGAAGGGAGCCCGCCCCAGCATTTT. Translated, it gives CAIRNREGSPPQHF.

This clone was picked up one time. V is TRBV30 and J is TRBJ2-5; 8 bases line up with TRBD2. CDR1 and CDR2 (germline): GTSNPN, SVGIG (reference sequence). The CDR3 loop spans 14 amino acids. With V trimmed by 5 bases and J by 4 bases, 9 bases remained unmatched. The CDR3 loop reads CAWDGGTRGETQYF. CDR3 nucleotides: TGTGCCTGGGACGGGGGGACTAGAGGAGAGACCCAGTACTTC.

The chain employs TRBV12-3 or TRBV12-4 and TRBJ2-5; no reliable D call. V shed 5 bases and J shed 4 bases, with 5 bases lying between them. The CDR3 contains 11 residues. The CDR3 loop is CASSKRETQYF. The CDR3 coding sequence is TGTGCCAGCAGTAAGCGAGAGACCCAGTACTTC.

The rearrangement links TRBV30 to TRBJ1-5; D might be TRBD1 (6 bases). V lost 1 base to trimming and J lost 2 bases, with 12 bases between them. CDR3 length: 15 amino acids. The germline CDR1 and CDR2 sequences are GTSNPN and SVGIG (reference sequence). For the CDR3, the DNA is TGTGCCTGGAGTGAGGGGGTCAGGGGCAATCAGCCCCAGCATTTT. This translates into CAWSEGVRGNQPQHF.

In its sample, this clone was seen a few times. This chain uses TRBV5-6 with TRBJ2-1, with a weak D call TRBD1 (6 bases). The CDR3 length is 15 residues. Germline V gene lookup returns CDR1 SGHDT and CDR2 YYEEEE. V lost 4 bases and J lost 4, with 15 bases in between. DNA of the CDR3: TGTGCCAGCAGCCGAGGGGGTGACAGGTACAATGAGCAGTTCTTC. This sequence encodes CASSRGGDRYNEQFF.

This clone was seen a single time. CDR3 amino acids: CASSAGQIGELFF. In nucleotides, the CDR3 is TGTGCCAGTAGTGCCGGACAGATCGGGGAGCTGTTTTTT. V and J are TRBV19 and TRBJ2-2, with a tentative D call TRBD1 (6 bases). CDR1 is LNHDA and CDR2 is SQIVND in the germline V gene (reference sequence). The CDR3 length is 13 residues. Between the trimmed V and J ends, which lost 5 bases and 7 bases, there was a span of 11 bases.

The V call is TRBV18, the J call TRBJ2-1, with a weak D call TRBD2 (6 bases). The CDR3 is 14 amino acids. Trimming pared 6 bases from V and 4 bases from J, leaving 13 bases between. Per germline, CDR1 KGHSH and CDR2 LQKENI. The chain's CDR3 is CASSSSVSYNEQFF. In DNA form, the CDR3 reads TGTGCCAGCTCGTCTAGCGTTTCATACAATGAGCAGTTCTTC.

This rearrangement joins TRBV29-1 to TRBJ1-2; no clear D gene. Germline values: CDR1 SQVTM, CDR2 ANQGSEA. Trimming removed 7 bases at V and 4 bases at J, with 16 bases between. The CDR3 totals 13 residues. The CDR3 DNA sequence: TGCAGCGCCGTACCAAGTCTCGGCTATGGCTACACCTTC. Translated: CSAVPSLGYGYTF.

The rearrangement joins TRBV7-2 to TRBJ2-1; TRBD1 might be the D (6 bases). This CDR3 contains 17 residues. The V gene lost 1 base and the J gene lost 2 bases, with 15 bases spanning the gap. The germline V gene has CDR1 SGHTA and CDR2 FQGNSA. CDR3 region: CASSLGSTGSAYNEQFF. DNA of the CDR3: TGTGCCAGCAGCTTAGGTTCTACAGGGTCGGCCTACAATGAGCAGTTCTTC.

This chain's CDR3 is CASRGGSSIERGGYTF. CDR3 nucleotides: TGTGCCAGCAGGGGGGGGAGCTCCATCGAACGGGGTGGCTACACCTTC. The gene calls are TRBV2 and TRBJ1-2; the D gene is possibly TRBD1 (5 bases). Germline values: CDR1 SNHLY, CDR2 FYNNEI. The ends were cut back, 6 bases at V and 7 bases at J, with 24 bases in the middle. This CDR3 comprises 16 residues.

The chain combines TRBV5-1 with TRBJ2-7; no reliable D call. Trimming took 0 bases from V and 2 from J, leaving 9 bases between them. Germline CDR1 is SGHRS and CDR2 is YFSETQ. The CDR3 has 14 amino acids. The CDR3 coding sequence is TGCGCCAGCAGCTTGGGGCTGATCCCCTACGAGCAGTACTTC. It is translated as CASSLGLIPYEQYF.

V gene TRBV4-1 combines with J gene TRBJ1-6; D gene ambiguous. V gave up 0 bases and J gave up 8 bases, with 20 bases separating them. Germline values: CDR1 MGHRA, CDR2 YSYEKL. The CDR3 extends over 18 amino acids. CDR3 loop: CASSQEGPPRSTYSPLHF. Written as DNA, the CDR3 is TGCGCCAGCAGCCAAGAAGGCCCCCCTAGGAGTACTTATTCACCCCTCCACTTT.

In the case of this clone: Other DNA sequences in the same sample also yield this CDR3. The V call is TRBV7-6, the J call TRBJ2-3; D is undetermined. CDR1 is SGHVS and CDR2 is FNYEAQ in the germline V gene. V was trimmed by 1 base and J by 0 bases, leaving 8 bases between them. The CDR3 consists of 15 residues. CDR3: CASSLGGTSTDTQYF. CDR3 nucleotide sequence: TGTGCCAGCAGCTTAGGCGGTACTAGCACAGATACGCAGTATTTT.

V and J are TRBV2 and TRBJ1-2; 7 nucleotides line up with TRBD1. Germline loops: CDR1 SNHLY, CDR2 FYNNEI. The V segment lost 6 bases and the J segment 3 bases; nucleotides outside the gene matches: 7. This CDR3 is built from 14 residues. Written as DNA, the CDR3 is TGTGCCAGCAGAAGGGACAGAGAGTACTATGGCTACACCTTC. This sequence encodes CASRRDREYYGYTF.

This chain links TRBV18 with TRBJ1-6; no firm D call. The CDR3 runs 14 residues. Per germline, CDR1 KGHSH and CDR2 LQKENI. V dropped 4 bases and J dropped 5 bases, with 9 bases sitting between them. CDR3: CASSQTLDNSPLHF. Written as DNA, the CDR3 is TGTGCCAGCTCACAAACATTGGATAATTCACCCCTCCACTTT.

The gene calls are TRBV24-1 and TRBJ2-1, with 10 bases lining up with TRBD2. Germline lookup yields CDR1 KGHDR and CDR2 SFDVKD. The CDR3 length is 14 residues. V was clipped by 11 bases and J by 0 bases; unmatched bases: 3. CDR3 coding DNA: TGTGCCAGGGCTAGCGGGAGCTCCTACAATGAGCAGTTCTTC. Protein: CARASGSSYNEQFF.

This clone appeared once. The chain recombines TRBV28 with TRBJ1-2; no clear D. Trimming cost V 6 bases and J 5 bases, with 7 bases left between them. The CDR3 loop spans 11 amino acids. Germline values: CDR1 MDHEN, CDR2 SYDVKM. The CDR3 spells CASRSGYGYTF. The CDR3, as DNA: TGTGCCAGCAGGTCGGGGTATGGCTACACCTTC.

The rearrangement uses TRBV5-1 and TRBJ2-1; 10 bases are a match to TRBD2. The ends lost 5 bases at V and 8 bases at J; junction bases unmatched: 10. The CDR3 contains 15 residues. The V gene's germline CDR1 is SGHRS and CDR2 YFSETQ. DNA for the CDR3: TGCGCCAGCAGGTCCCTAGCGGGAGTTATGGATGAGCAGTTCTTC. As protein: CASRSLAGVMDEQFF.